The clone carrying this T cell receptor beta chain appeared a few times. The antigen remains unidentified. The CDR3 has 14 residues. The V end was cut by 0 bases, the J end by 4 bases, with 10 bases between. Germline V gene lookup returns CDR1 SGHNT and CDR2 YYREEE (reference sequence). The sample comes from a study of cytomegalovirus exposure and HLA in healthy donors. The PCR contained 60 Vbeta and 13 Jbeta primers. Using immunoSEQ multiplex PCR, the repertoire was profiled, and TCRdb retains in-frame clones only, with some absent. The sample consists of about 140,000 clones, approximately 80% of them appearing once. Study outcomes and limitations: In vitro testing confirmed a few CMV-associated chains as specific for CMV antigens.

This chain connects TRBV5-4 to TRBJ2-5; a weak D match, TRBD1 (5 bases). Sequenced: PBMCs. The TCR was taken from a man aged 50 to 60 in good health and CMV-seronegative. CDR3 DNA sequence: TGTGCCAGCAGCTTGGGTGGGGCTGCAGAGACCCAGTACTTC. Translated: CASSLGGAAETQYF.